This entry describes one TCR beta chain. The antigen remains unidentified. The data are from a study of yellow fever vaccine responses in identical twins. Regarding the study as a whole: Twins' vaccine T cell response reportedly gave the appearance of partial convergence and partial personalization.

TCRdb re-derived calls from the RT-PCR reads in MiXCR, one entry per CDR3 protein. The sample consists of some 4,000 distinct CDR3 sequences, roughly 86% of them appearing once. The CDR3 runs to 14 residues. V lost 11 bases, J lost 2 bases, and 10 bases stayed unmatched. Germline CDR1 reads SGHAT; CDR2 reads FQDESV (reference sequence). The V gene is TRBV11-1, the J gene TRBJ2-7; 9 bases map to TRBD1. The sequence came from a woman under 30 who received the yellow fever vaccine. The material was T cells from blood (PBMCs), unsorted or a sorted subset (not recorded which), obtained before or after yellow fever vaccination (not recorded which). CDR3 amino acids: CAGSSGTGTYEQYF. CDR3 DNA: TGTGCCGGGAGCTCCGGGACAGGGACCTACGAGCAGTACTTC.